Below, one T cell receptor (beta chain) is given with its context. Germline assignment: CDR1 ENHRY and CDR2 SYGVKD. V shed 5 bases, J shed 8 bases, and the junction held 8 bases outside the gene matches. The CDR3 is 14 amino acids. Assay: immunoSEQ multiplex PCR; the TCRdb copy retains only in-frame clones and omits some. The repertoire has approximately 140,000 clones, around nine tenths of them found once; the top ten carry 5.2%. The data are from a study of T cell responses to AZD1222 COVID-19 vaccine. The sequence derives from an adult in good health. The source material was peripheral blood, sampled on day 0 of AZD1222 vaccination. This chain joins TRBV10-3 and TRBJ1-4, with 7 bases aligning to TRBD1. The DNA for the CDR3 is TGTGCCATCAGTAAAACAGGGGAAGTGGAAAAACTGTTTTTT. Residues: CAISKTGEVEKLFF.